This T cell receptor (beta chain) is drawn from a study of blood T cell repertoires in COVID-19 (dated by TCRdb to about 2020). Turning to the overall study: Samples covering the acute and convalescent phases of COVID-19 were provided by collaborators in the United States, Italy and Spain. The prospective study material was composed of cDNA or gDNA derived from T cells, B-cell-depleted T cells, or PBMCs. Subjects who had been exposed to COVID-19, were actively infected with it, or had recovered from it provided the deeply sampled blood TCRbeta repertoires that made up the dataset. The repertoires were released in a freely available public database intended as a resource for research on the immune response to SARS-CoV-2. The samples were drawn from the first 160 participants of the ongoing ImmuneRACE study and from over 950 subjects provided by 6 global collaborators. A de-identified subject ID, COVID-19 status, age in years and sex were almost always included in the sample metadata. HLA class I and class II types, where available, came from metadata supplied by the sample provider rather than from assay-based typing.

Broad study findings and their caveats: The quantity of clinical and demographic metadata differed by source and by participant and was supplied without curation.

The immunoSEQ Assay, a bias-controlled multiplex PCR, was used to amplify TCRbeta CDR3 regions from genomic DNA. The published analysis was carried out like this. Nucleated cell counts per sample were estimated from amplification of reference gene primers within the assay. Sequence reads were collapsed and filtered to measure the absolute abundance of every unique TCRbeta CDR3 rearrangement. For each sample, productive Simpson clonality was calculated by taking the square root of Simpson's diversity index across productive rearrangements. The clones in this table, taken by TCRdb from immuneACCESS, are in-frame only. Not every clone is retained; where verified, under half of the shortfall comes from an unresolved V gene, and the cause of the rest is unknown. The V and J calls and the clone size are those of that table, but D and trimming were determined from the DNA. For this sample the table gives 300,000 to 350,000 clones, of which almost 90% were detected only once. Clones ranked in the top ten supply around 4.5% of the sample.

In the prospective study, participants were about 18 to 95 years old, resided in fewer than 25 geographic areas of the United States, and were enrolled through a virtual design. In the prospective study, cohorts were assigned on the basis of participant-reported clinical history obtained from a screening survey and a study questionnaire. In the prospective study, mobile phlebotomists collected whole blood, serum and a nasopharyngeal or oropharyngeal swab from each participant. Over an approximately 2-month period, participants in the prospective study had the option of providing additional blood draws and questionnaires. Before DNA extraction, prospective study blood samples were shipped either frozen or at room temperature. Looking up the germline V gene yields CDR1 KGHSH and CDR2 LQKENI. Trimming takes 3 bases from V and 6 bases from J, and the germline ends sit 20 bases apart. The CDR3 covers 16 residues, taking in both the cysteine and the phenylalanine. Only the CDR3 portion is preserved as DNA: 48 bases, with reading frame beginning at the first base.

About this clone: Its antigen target is currently unknown. No base-level quality is on record; no much larger clone is a single base apart.

This receptor chain uses TRBV18 and TRBJ1-1; too little of a D gene remains to name it. The sequence was collected from a woman aged 18-29 years with acute COVID-19. Sequenced material: PBMCs or T cells enriched from blood (not recorded which). DNA sequence: TGTGCCAGCTCACCCAGCGGGTTGTGGGAACTTTCTGAAGCTTTCTTT. This sequence encodes CASSPSGLWELSEAFF.